This T cell receptor beta chain was sequenced for a study of T cell responses to AZD1222 COVID-19 vaccine (dated by TCRdb to the early 2020s). Concerning the study at large: AZD1222 recipients with second doses at about 4 weeks or about 12 weeks were pooled, because spike-specific TCR depth and breadth did not differ between schedules. Trial participants were enrolled by age into subgroups of 18-55, 56-69 and 70-plus years, and roughly 150, 30 and 60 TCR-sequenced participants, respectively, were included in these subgroups. A total of just over 230 trial participants underwent TCR sequencing, of whom roughly 210 had received two doses of AZD1222 and about 25 had received two doses of the MenACWY control vaccine. Overall results and qualifications from the work: Reportedly, close to half of the unique spike-specific TCRs recognized epitopes lying outside the regions that are mutated in the B.1.351 and B.1.1.7 variants. In the small 56-69-year group, the increase in depth fell short of significance, most likely because of low power. A significant rise in spike-specific TCR breadth and depth was observed after two AZD1222 doses relative to day 0 and relative to MenACWY recipients. No day 14 peak-response samples were available, so repertoires were characterized only after the peak T cell response. Conclusions about previously exposed vaccinees are limited, since just five or six AZD1222 recipients were seropositive for SARS-CoV-2 at baseline. Participants were mostly white British and included more females than males, and it was suggested by the authors that clonal diversity may have been underestimated. The whole spike protein was spanned by vaccine-associated CD4 TCRs, and dominant responses were seen in regions 160-218 and 743-854.

Sample time point, as interpreted from the label and publication: baseline before first vaccination. The vaccinee samples were drawn from two UK trials, COV001 and COV002, one of which was a single-blind randomized controlled phase 2/3 trial testing AZD1222 (ChAdOx1 nCoV-19) in healthy adults. For TCRbeta chain sequencing, PBMC samples from trial participants were taken at day 0 and at day 28 after the second dose. Based on the germline V gene, the CDR1 and CDR2 sequences are SGHRS and YFSETQ. The V and J ends are trimmed by 0 bases and 4 bases, leaving 13 bases between them. The CDR3 runs 15 residues from the cysteine to the phenylalanine. Of the read, only the CDR3 DNA is kept; its 45 bases are in frame from base 1. The CDR3 regions of human TCRbeta chains were analyzed by immunosequencing. The paper's data handling went like this. Repertoire TCRs were checked for matches against a reference library of SARS-CoV-2-specific TCRs that had been generated using the MIRA antigen-specificity platform. Breadth was defined as the fraction of unique TCRs that were SARS-CoV-2-associated. Depth was defined as the fraction of total T cells that were SARS-CoV-2-associated. Using the MIRA data, every spike-specific TCR was mapped to the spike region that the TCR reacted to and assigned to either a CD4 or a CD8 class. Log10-transformed breadth and depth values were compared by one-way ANOVA with Sidak's multiple comparisons tests. This immuneACCESS table, as held by TCRdb, lists in-frame sequences with V and J called but not all clones. Of the missing ones, under half trace to an unresolved V gene in checked studies; the others have no known cause. V, J and clone size derive from that table, while D and trimming were established from the DNA sequence. A total of about 130,000 clones appear in this sample, 70% to 90% of them only once. The ten largest clones add up to under 2% of the sample.

In the case of this clone: Its antigen specificity is not known. No much larger clonotype is one base removed from it; base qualities were not supplied.

The rearranged segments are TRBV5-1 and TRBJ2-5; the D segment cannot be called with confidence. The sequence derives from an adult in good health. The sample here was peripheral blood, taken on day 0 of AZD1222 vaccination. Here is the DNA: TGCGCCAGCAGCTTGGGGGAAGGGTCGGGAGAGACCCAGTACTTC. This gives the protein CASSLGEGSGETQYF.